The sequence of this TCR beta chain was determined in a study of control samples from healthy donors and cancer patients. Remarks on this clone: Within the sample, other DNA sequences also encode this same CDR3.

V was cut by 5 bases and J by 1 base, with 8 bases left in between. The CDR3 has 13 amino acids. The germline V gene encodes CDR1 MNHNY and CDR2 SVGAGI (reference sequence). Measured with immunoSEQ multiplex PCR; TCRdb has only the in-frame clones, and not every one. Among 85,000 to 90,000 clones listed, 85% were seen once. This chain uses TRBV6-6 with TRBJ1-1; a possible D gene is TRBD1 (6 bases). Sequenced sample: blood. The clonotype originates from a middle-aged woman in good health. CDR3 DNA: TGTGCCAGCAGTGACAGGCAGAACACTGAAGCTTTCTTT. Amino acids: CASSDRQNTEAFF.